These T cell receptor beta chains were read from a single sample in a study of technical replicates of blood from four donors. The protocol was immunoSEQ multiplex PCR, while the TCRdb copy is restricted to in-frame clones and leaves out a portion. This table has about 88,000 clones, roughly 92% appearing once. The sequenced sample consisted of T cells isolated from PBMCs. The source is a human donor in good health. The CDR3 runs from the conserved cysteine through the conserved F or W. The D gene is left open where the match is weak. The size of a clone is reported for some rows only, either as once, few or many, or as a class for expanded clones.

V,D,size,J,DNA,CDR3
TRBV13,-,few,TRBJ1-2,TGTGCCAGCAGCCTATACGGGGGGGTCCCTTATGGCTACACCTTC,CASSLYGGVPYGYTF
TRBV4-1,TRBD1,-,TRBJ2-1,TGCGCCAGCAGCCAAGAGGAGACAGGGAGAAATGAGCAGTTCTTC,CASSQEETGRNEQFF
TRBV4-1,-,-,TRBJ2-3,TGCGCCAGCAGCCCAGGGGCGAGACAGGCGCCACTGGGTACTAGCACAGATACGCAGTATTTT,CASSPGARQAPLGTSTDTQYF
TRBV7-9,TRBD1,-,TRBJ1-4,TGTGCCACCCCCGGGGACAGTAATGAAAAACTGTTTTTT,CATPGDSNEKLFF
TRBV27,-,-,TRBJ1-2,TGTGCCAGCAGTCCCATCTTCAGGGAGGGCTATGGCTACACCTTC,CASSPIFREGYGYTF
TRBV19,TRBD1,once,TRBJ1-2,TGTGCCAGTAGTATTTGGACAGGCCGGTCGGATGGCTACACCTTC,CASSIWTGRSDGYTF
TRBV2,-,-,TRBJ2-7,TGTGCCAGCAGTGGTATCGGTGGCGAGCAGTACTTC,CASSGIGGEQYF
TRBV6-1,TRBD2,-,TRBJ2-7,TGTGCCAGCAGTGAACCCGGACTAGCGGGACAGGGCTCCTACGAGCAGTACTTC,CASSEPGLAGQGSYEQYF
TRBV5-4,-,once,TRBJ1-2,TGTGCCAGCAGCTTGTCCCTGGGGGCCAATGGCTACACCTTC,CASSLSLGANGYTF
TRBV5-1,TRBD2,-,TRBJ2-1,TGCGCCAGCAGCTATATAGCGGGGGGCGGGGTAAATGAGCAGTTCTTC,CASSYIAGGGVNEQFF
TRBV15,-,-,TRBJ1-5,TGTGCCACCAGCACCGGACAGAATCAAAATCAGCCCCAGCATTTT,CATSTGQNQNQPQHF
TRBV18,TRBD2,-,TRBJ2-1,TGTGCCAGCTCACAACCGGGACTAGAATTCTATGAGCAGTTCTTC,CASSQPGLEFYEQFF
TRBV11-3,-,-,TRBJ1-1,TGTGCCAGCGGAAGTGACCGGGACACTGAAGCTTTCTTT,CASGSDRDTEAFF
TRBV29-1,-,-,TRBJ1-1,TGCAGCACGAGCAGGGCTAACACTGAAGCTTTCTTT,CSTSRANTEAFF
TRBV5-1,-,-,TRBJ2-1,TGCGCCAGCAGCTTGGAACCGAACTTTGAGCAGTTCTTC,CASSLEPNFEQFF
TRBV5-4,-,few,TRBJ1-6,TGTGCCAGCAGCTTGGAACAGGGCAATTCACCCCTCCACTTT,CASSLEQGNSPLHF
TRBV27,-,few,TRBJ1-1,TGTGCCAGCAGTATGGGGCTCAACACTGAAGCTTTCTTT,CASSMGLNTEAFF
TRBV5-4,TRBD1,-,TRBJ1-5,TGTGCCAGCAGCTTAATGACCGGGACAGGGGATGGTCAGCCCCAGCATTTT,CASSLMTGTGDGQPQHF
TRBV11-3,TRBD2,-,TRBJ2-1,TGTGCCAGCAGCCCTCTAGCGGGGGGCCGGAATGAGCAGTTCTTC,CASSPLAGGRNEQFF
TRBV7-9,-,-,TRBJ2-5,TGTGCCAGCAGCGACGCCTCCTGGGGACTCCAAGAGACCCAGTACTTC,CASSDASWGLQETQYF
TRBV19,-,-,TRBJ2-1,TGTGCCAGTAGTATAGCCCGGGACTTCTACAATGAGCAGTTCTTC,CASSIARDFYNEQFF
TRBV7-9,TRBD2,-,TRBJ2-5,TGTGCCAGCAGCCGGGGTGGACTAGCAGAGACCCAGTACTTC,CASSRGGLAETQYF